These 8 T cell receptor beta chains share one sample of origin, sequenced in a study of OX40 agonist ivuxolimab in advanced cancers. Repertoires were generated with immunoSEQ multiplex PCR, while TCRdb's copy carries only in-frame clones and drops some. The data hold about 42,000 clones, with over 75% observed a single time. Specimen: CD4+ or CD8+ T cells sorted from blood, collected in a trial of the OX40 agonist ivuxolimab. These receptors came from an adult with an advanced solid tumor such as melanoma, head and neck, liver or kidney cancer.

The chain uses TRBV2 and TRBJ2-7; 9 bases align to TRBD1. Germline trimming cut 5 bases from V and 6 bases from J; bases unmatched to any gene: 11. CDR3 length equals 15 residues. Germline V gene sequence: CDR1 SNHLY, CDR2 FYNNEI. The CDR3 DNA reads TGTGCCAGCAGTCTAACAGGGGGCGCCGTGGGCGAGCAGTACTTC. Translating it yields CASSLTGGAVGEQYF.

As concerns this clone: One end of the junction does not line up with germline, which may come from a read error. V usage is TRBV6-6 and J usage is TRBJ2-7; the D is unclear. The CDR3 has 14 amino acids. CDR1 is MNHNY, CDR2 SVGAGI, per germline (reference sequence). CDR3 sequence (DNA): TGTGCCATCAGTGAGTCATCTCCCCCCTACGAGCAGTACTTC. Protein sequence: CAISESSPPYEQYF.

CDR3 sequence reads: CASSRKTGGWVETQYF. CDR3 nucleotide sequence: TGTGCCAGCAGCCGTAAGACAGGGGGCTGGGTAGAGACCCAGTACTTC. This chain links TRBV6-6 with TRBJ2-5, with 10 bases that match TRBD1. V shed 6 bases, J shed 4 bases, and the junction held 11 bases outside the gene matches. Germline V gene lookup returns CDR1 MNHNY and CDR2 SVGAGI (reference sequence). This CDR3 comprises 16 residues.

The chain uses TRBV5-1 and TRBJ2-3, with 8 nucleotides matching TRBD2. This CDR3 has 16 amino acids. Per germline, CDR1 SGHRS and CDR2 YFSETQ. V gave up 0 bases and J gave up 4 bases; unmatched junction bases: 7. CDR3 protein: CASSLDSSGNADTQYF. Written as DNA, the CDR3 is TGCGCCAGCAGCTTGGACAGTAGCGGGAATGCAGATACGCAGTATTTT.

The CDR3 protein is CASSWLGIGLGSYNEQFF. The CDR3 bases are TGCGCCAGCAGCTGGTTGGGCATCGGGTTAGGCTCCTACAATGAGCAGTTCTTC. The gene calls are TRBV5-1 and TRBJ2-1; no firm D call. This CDR3 region has 18 residues. Germline V gene sequence: CDR1 SGHRS, CDR2 YFSETQ. The V gene lost 3 bases and the J gene lost 0 bases, with 19 bases spanning the gap.

This clone is medium-sized by share. This rearrangement joins TRBV9 to TRBJ2-1; 11 bases match TRBD1. With V trimmed by 4 bases and J by 6 bases, 3 bases remained unmatched. The CDR3 is made up of 14 amino acids. Germline assignment: CDR1 SGDLS and CDR2 YYNGEE. This CDR3 reads CASSLGTGGNEQFF. CDR3 DNA: TGTGCCAGCAGCCTCGGGACAGGGGGCAATGAGCAGTTCTTC.

Sample share makes this clone medium-sized. CDR3 residues: CASSAQGAYEQYF. The CDR3 region has the DNA TGTGCCAGCAGCGCACAGGGAGCCTACGAGCAGTACTTC. J is TRBJ2-7 and V is TRBV9; tentatively, D is TRBD1 (6 bases). Deletions cut 3 bases from V and 2 bases from J, with 9 bases between. Germline CDR1 SGDLS, CDR2 YYNGEE. This CDR3 spans 13 amino acids.

V and J are TRBV30 and TRBJ2-5, with a tentative D call TRBD1 (6 bases). The CDR3 is 14 residues long. V was clipped by 0 bases and J by 2 bases, with 10 bases between them. Germline V lookup: CDR1 GTSNPN, CDR2 SVGIG (reference sequence). The CDR3, as DNA: TGTGCCTGGAGTGTGGACAGTGGGCAAGAGACCCAGTACTTC. As protein: CAWSVDSGQETQYF.